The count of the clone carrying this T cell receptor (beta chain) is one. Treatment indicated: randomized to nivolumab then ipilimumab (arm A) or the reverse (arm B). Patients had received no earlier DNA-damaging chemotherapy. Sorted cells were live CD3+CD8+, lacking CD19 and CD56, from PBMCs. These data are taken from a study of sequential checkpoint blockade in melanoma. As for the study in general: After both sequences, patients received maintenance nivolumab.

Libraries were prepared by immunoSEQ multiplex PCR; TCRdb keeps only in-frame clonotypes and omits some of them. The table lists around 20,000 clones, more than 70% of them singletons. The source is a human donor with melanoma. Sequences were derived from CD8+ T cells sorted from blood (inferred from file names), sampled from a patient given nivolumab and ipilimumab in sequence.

The CDR3 protein is CASSPIRTSGVGEQYF. The DNA for the CDR3 is TGTGCCAGCAGTCCCATACGGACTAGCGGGGTGGGGGAGCAGTACTTC. The genes are TRBV27 and TRBJ2-7, with 12 nucleotides matching TRBD2. This CDR3 contains 16 residues. CDR1 MNHEY and CDR2 SMNVEV come from the germline V gene (reference sequence). Trimming at V came to 5 bases and at J to 7 bases, leaving 12 bases not matched to a gene.